This T cell receptor (beta chain) was found in a study of cytomegalovirus exposure and HLA in healthy donors. Turning to this clone: Its antigen is still unknown.

V was clipped by 7 bases and J by 2 bases; unmatched bases: 14. The CDR3 has 17 residues. CDR1 is SNHLY and CDR2 is FYNNEI in the germline V gene. The study, taken as a whole, reports: Later analysis associated a missense DCLRE1C variant with TCR beta V- and J-gene trimming.

60 Vbeta and 13 Jbeta primers were used in PCR. The data were produced by immunoSEQ multiplex PCR, yet TCRdb's version contains in-frame clones alone and is incomplete. Of 85,000 to 100,000 clones listed, around 81% are singletons. This sequence joins TRBV2 and TRBJ2-1, with TRBD2 matching over 7 bases. This receptor was taken from a female donor in good health and CMV-seropositive. The sample comprised PBMCs. The CDR3 loop is CASIPSSAAGTYNEQFF. CDR3 bases: TGTGCCAGCATTCCCTCGAGCGCAGCGGGGACCTACAATGAGCAGTTCTTC.